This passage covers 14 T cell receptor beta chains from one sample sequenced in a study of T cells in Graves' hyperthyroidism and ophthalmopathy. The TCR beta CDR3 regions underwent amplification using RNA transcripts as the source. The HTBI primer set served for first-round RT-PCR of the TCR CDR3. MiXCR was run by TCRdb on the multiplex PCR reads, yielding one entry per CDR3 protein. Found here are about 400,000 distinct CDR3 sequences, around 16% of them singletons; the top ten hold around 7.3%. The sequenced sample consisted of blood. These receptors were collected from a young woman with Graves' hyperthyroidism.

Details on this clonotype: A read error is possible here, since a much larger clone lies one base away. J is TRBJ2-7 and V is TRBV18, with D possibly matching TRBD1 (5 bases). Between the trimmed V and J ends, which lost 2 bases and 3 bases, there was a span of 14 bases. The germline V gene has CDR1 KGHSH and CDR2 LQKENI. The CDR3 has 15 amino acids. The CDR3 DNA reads TGTGCCAGCTCACCAACCTCGTCAGGGAACTACGAGCAGTACTTC. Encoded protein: CASSPTSSGNYEQYF.

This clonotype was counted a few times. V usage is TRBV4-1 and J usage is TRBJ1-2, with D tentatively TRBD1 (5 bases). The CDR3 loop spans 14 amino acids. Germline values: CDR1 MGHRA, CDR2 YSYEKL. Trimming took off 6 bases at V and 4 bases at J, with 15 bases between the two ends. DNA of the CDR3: TGCGCCAGCAGGGACCGGGGCGCGGGCTATGGCTACACCTTC. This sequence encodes CASRDRGAGYGYTF.

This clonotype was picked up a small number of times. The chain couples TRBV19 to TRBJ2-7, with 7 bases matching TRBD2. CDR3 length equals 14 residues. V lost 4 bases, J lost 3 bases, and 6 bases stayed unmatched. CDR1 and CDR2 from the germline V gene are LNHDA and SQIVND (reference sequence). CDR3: CASSSRGGGYEQYF. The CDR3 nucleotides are TGTGCCAGTAGTAGCCGCGGCGGGGGCTACGAGCAGTACTTC.

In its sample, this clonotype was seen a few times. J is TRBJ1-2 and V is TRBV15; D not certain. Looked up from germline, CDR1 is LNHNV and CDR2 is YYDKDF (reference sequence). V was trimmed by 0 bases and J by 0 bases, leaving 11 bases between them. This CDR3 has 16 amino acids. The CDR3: CATSRDDTTSNYGYTF. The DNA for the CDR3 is TGTGCCACCAGCAGAGATGATACGACTTCTAACTATGGCTACACCTTC.

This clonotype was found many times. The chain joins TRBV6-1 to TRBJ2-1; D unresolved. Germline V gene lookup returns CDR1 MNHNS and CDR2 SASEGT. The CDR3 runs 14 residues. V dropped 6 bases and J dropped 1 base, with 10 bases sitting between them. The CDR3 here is CASRPDMSYNEQFF. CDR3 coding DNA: TGTGCCAGCAGGCCCGACATGTCCTACAATGAGCAGTTCTTC.

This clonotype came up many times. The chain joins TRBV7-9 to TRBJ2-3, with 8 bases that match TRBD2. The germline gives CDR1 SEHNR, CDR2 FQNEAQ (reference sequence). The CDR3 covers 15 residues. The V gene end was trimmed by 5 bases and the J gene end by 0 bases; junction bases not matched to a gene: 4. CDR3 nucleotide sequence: TGTGCCAGCAGCGAACTAGCGGTTAGCACAGATACGCAGTATTTT. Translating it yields CASSELAVSTDTQYF.

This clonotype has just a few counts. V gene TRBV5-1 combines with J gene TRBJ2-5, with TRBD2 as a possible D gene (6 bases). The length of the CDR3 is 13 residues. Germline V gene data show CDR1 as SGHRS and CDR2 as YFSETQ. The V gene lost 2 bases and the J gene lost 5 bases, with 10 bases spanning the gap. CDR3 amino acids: CASSLLGRETQYF. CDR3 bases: TGCGCCAGCAGCTTATTAGGGAGGGAGACCCAGTACTTC.

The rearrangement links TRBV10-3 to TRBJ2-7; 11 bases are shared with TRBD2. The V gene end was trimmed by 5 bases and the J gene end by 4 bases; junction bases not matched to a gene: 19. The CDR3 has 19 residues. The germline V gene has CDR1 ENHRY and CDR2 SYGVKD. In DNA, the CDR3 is TGTGCCATCAGTCGAAGATCGGGACTAGCGGAGACGACGGTTTACGAGCAGTACTTC. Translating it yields CAISRRSGLAETTVYEQYF.

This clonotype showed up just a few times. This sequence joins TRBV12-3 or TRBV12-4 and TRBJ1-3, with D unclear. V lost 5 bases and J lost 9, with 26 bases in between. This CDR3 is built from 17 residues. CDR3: CASSLVRDRAARPTIYF. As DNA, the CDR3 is TGTGCCAGCAGTCTCGTGCGGGATAGGGCCGCCCGACCCACCATATATTTT.

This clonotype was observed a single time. DNA of the CDR3: TGCAGTGCTAGAGATTTTAAGGTCCGGAGCGGCGGCTACACCTTC. This encodes CSARDFKVRSGGYTF. The chain has TRBV20-1 and TRBJ1-2; D is unresolved. Germline V lookup: CDR1 DFQATT, CDR2 SNEGSKA (reference sequence). CDR3 length equals 15 residues. Trimming removed 0 bases at V and 8 bases at J, with 19 bases between.

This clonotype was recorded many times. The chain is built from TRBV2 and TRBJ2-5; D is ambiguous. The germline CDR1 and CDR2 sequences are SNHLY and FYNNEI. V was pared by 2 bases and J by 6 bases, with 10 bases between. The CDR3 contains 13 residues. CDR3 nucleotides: TGTGCCAGCAGTGAAACCAGGTTACAGACCCAGTACTTC. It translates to CASSETRLQTQYF.

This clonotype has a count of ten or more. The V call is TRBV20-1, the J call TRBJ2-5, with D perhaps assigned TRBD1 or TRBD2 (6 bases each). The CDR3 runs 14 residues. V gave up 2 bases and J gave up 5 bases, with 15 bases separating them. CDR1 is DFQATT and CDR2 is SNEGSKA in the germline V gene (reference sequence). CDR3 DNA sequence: TGCAGTGCTAGAAGTGGGGGGCCCTGGGAGACCCAGTACTTC. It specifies CSARSGGPWETQYF.

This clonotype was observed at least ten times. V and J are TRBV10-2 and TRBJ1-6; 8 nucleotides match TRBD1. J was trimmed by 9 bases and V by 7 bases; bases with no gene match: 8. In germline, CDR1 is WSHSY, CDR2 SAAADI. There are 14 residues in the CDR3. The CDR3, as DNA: TGCGCCAGCACGGACAGGGTAGCATCTTCACCCCTCCACTTT. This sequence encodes CASTDRVASSPLHF.

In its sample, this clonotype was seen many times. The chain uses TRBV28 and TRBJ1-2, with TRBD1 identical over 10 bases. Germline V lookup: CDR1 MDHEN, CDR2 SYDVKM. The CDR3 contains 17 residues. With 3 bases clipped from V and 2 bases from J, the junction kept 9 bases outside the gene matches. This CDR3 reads CASSLSIGTGANYGYTF. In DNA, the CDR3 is TGTGCCAGCAGTTTGTCGATTGGGACAGGGGCGAACTATGGCTACACCTTC.